This TCR beta chain was obtained from a study of T-cell memory formation after mild COVID-19. Study-level background: For the most part, TCR clusters were specific to one donor. The study's findings and limits: Researchers report contracting CD4+ clones mostly in CM and EM, with CD8+ clones in EMRA.

The sample holds a few counts of this clonotype. Its specificity is not known. TCRdb recomputed calls from the 5' RACE reads with MiXCR, one row per CDR3 protein. Among 300,000 to 400,000 distinct CDR3 sequences, approximately 15% were seen once, and the ten largest hold about a fifth. The specimen sequenced was PBMCs or a T cell subset sorted from them (not recorded which). The sequence was obtained from a man aged 18-30 years who had mild COVID-19 (a few samples of this study predate the infection). Cell type and time point are not known.

The CDR3, as DNA: TGTGCCAGCAGCGCCAGAGGTGGGGAAAAACTGTTTTTT. Protein: CASSARGGEKLFF. The chain couples TRBV7-9 to TRBJ1-4; D is unclear. The germline CDR1 and CDR2 sequences are SEHNR and FQNEAQ (reference sequence). This CDR3 region has 13 residues. V was cut by 5 bases and J by 8 bases, with 12 bases left in between.